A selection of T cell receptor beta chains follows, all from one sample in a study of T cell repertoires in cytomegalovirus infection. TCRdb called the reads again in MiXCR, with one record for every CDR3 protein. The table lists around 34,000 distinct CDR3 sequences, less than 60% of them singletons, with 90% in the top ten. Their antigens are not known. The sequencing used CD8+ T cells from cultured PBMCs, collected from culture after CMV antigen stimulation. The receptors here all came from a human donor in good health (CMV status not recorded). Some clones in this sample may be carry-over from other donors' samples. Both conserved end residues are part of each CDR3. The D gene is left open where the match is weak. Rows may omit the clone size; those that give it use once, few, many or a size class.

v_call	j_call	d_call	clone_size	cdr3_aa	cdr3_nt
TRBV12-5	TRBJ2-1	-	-	CASGLPPGTEQFF	TGTGCTAGTGGTTTGCCCCCCGGGACGGAGCAGTTCTTC
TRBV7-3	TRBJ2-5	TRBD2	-	CASSSLRLGGETQYF	TGTGCCAGCAGCTCCCTCCGGTTGGGGGGGGAGACCCAGTACTTC
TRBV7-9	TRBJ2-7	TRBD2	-	CASSLDAGEHSYEQYF	TGTGCCAGCAGCTTAGATGCGGGAGAACATTCCTACGAGCAGTACTTC
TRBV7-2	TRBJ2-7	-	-	CASSTHSSYEQYF	TGTGCCAGCAGCACCCACAGCTCCTACGAGCAGTACTTC
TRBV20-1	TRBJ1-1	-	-	CSADDRKNTEAFF	TGCAGTGCCGACGACAGAAAGAACACTGAAGCTTTCTTT
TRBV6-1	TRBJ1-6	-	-	CASSTGAYNSPLHF	TGTGCCAGCAGCACAGGTGCTTATAATTCACCCCTCCACTTT
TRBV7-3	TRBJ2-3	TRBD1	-	CASSLSGPGTEQYF	TGTGCCAGCAGCTTAAGCGGCCCCGGGACAGAACAGTATTTT
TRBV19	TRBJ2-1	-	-	CASSTGLYNEQFF	TGTGCCAGTAGTACCGGACTGTACAATGAGCAGTTCTTC
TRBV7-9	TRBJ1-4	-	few	CASSSQGGHEKLFF	TGTGCCAGCAGCTCACAGGGTGGTCATGAAAAACTGTTTTTT
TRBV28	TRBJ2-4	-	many	CASRTVGDKNIQYF	TGTGCCAGCAGGACAGTAGGAGACAAAAACATTCAGTACTTC
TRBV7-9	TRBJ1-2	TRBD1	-	CASTMTLRQGIGGYTF	TGTGCCAGCACCATGACCCTCCGACAGGGCATCGGAGGCTACACCTTC
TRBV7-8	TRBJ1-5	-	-	CASSLGRRQPQHF	TGTGCCAGCAGCTTAGGTCGCAGACAGCCCCAGCATTTT
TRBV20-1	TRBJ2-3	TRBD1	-	CSASGGGQDLQSTDTQYF	TGCAGTGCCTCAGGAGGAGGACAGGACCTCCAGAGCACAGATACGCAGTATTTT
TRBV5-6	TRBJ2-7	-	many	CASSFVAVASYEQYF	TGTGCCAGCAGCTTCGTAGCGGTGGCCTCCTACGAGCAGTACTTC
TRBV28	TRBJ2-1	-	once	CASSLPGYNEQFF	TGTGCCAGCAGTTTACCTGGGTACAATGAGCAGTTCTTC
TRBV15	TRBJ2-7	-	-	CATSRDRGVGHEQYF	TGTGCCACCAGCAGAGATCGCGGCGTCGGGCACGAGCAGTACTTC
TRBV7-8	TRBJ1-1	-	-	CASSLLDRGLEAFF	TGTGCCAGCAGCTTATTAGACCGGGGCTTGGAAGCTTTCTTT
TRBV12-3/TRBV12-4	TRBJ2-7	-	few	CASSWAGWYEQYF	TGTGCCAGCAGTTGGGCGGGCTGGTACGAGCAGTACTTC
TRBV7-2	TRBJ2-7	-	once	CASSLVTDSYEQYF	TGTGCCAGCAGCTTAGTTACGGATTCCTACGAGCAGTACTTC
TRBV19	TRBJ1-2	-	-	CASSITGHYGYTF	TGTGCCAGTAGTATCACAGGGCACTATGGCTACACCTTC
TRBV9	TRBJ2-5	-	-	CASSGPLGGTETQYF	TGTGCCAGCAGCGGCCCCCTTGGGGGAACGGAGACCCAGTACTTC
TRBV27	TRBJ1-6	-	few	CASSLVNSPLHF	TGTGCCAGCAGTTTAGTCAATTCACCCCTCCACTTT
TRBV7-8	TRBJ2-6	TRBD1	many	CASSPYRTGTGVSGANVLTF	TGTGCCAGCAGCCCATATCGAACCGGGACAGGGGTTAGTGGGGCCAACGTCCTGACTTTC
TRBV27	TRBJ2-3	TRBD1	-	CASSPQGARWDTQYF	TGTGCCAGCAGTCCTCAGGGGGCCCGTTGGGATACGCAGTATTTT
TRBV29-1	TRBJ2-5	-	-	CSVSQAQETQYF	TGCAGCGTGTCACAGGCCCAAGAGACCCAGTACTTC
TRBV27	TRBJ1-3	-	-	CASRLLGDLGNTIYF	TGTGCCAGCAGGCTTTTGGGGGATCTCGGAAACACCATATATTTT
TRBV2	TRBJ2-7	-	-	CASSGGAYEQYF	TGTGCCAGCAGTGGCGGGGCCTACGAGCAGTACTTC
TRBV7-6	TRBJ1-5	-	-	CASSLNERDNQPQHF	TGTGCCAGCAGCTTAAATGAGAGGGACAATCAGCCCCAGCATTTT
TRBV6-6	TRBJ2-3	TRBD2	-	CASSYLAGGAFSTDTQYF	TGTGCCAGCAGTTATCTAGCGGGGGGGGCCTTCAGCACAGATACGCAGTATTTT
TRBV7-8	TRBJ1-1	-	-	CASSLARDVRPTANTEAFF	TGTGCCAGCAGCTTAGCCAGAGACGTACGCCCGACAGCCAACACTGAAGCTTTCTTT
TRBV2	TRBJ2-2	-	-	CASLARALINTGELFF	TGTGCCAGCCTTGCCCGGGCTCTAATAAACACCGGGGAGCTGTTTTTT
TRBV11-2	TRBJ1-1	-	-	CASSATGYTEAFF	TGTGCCAGCAGCGCCACAGGGTACACTGAAGCTTTCTTT
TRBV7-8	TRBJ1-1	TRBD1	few	CASSLRGYRGLNTEAFF	TGTGCCAGCAGCTTACGAGGGTACAGGGGTCTGAACACTGAAGCTTTCTTT
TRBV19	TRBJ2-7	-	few	CASSIVADFSYEQYF	TGTGCCAGTAGTATCGTTGCAGATTTCTCCTACGAGCAGTACTTC
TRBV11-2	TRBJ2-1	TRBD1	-	CASSPDRVSYNEQFF	TGTGCCAGCAGCCCAGACAGGGTGTCCTACAATGAGCAGTTCTTC
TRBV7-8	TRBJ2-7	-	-	CASSSIPYEQYF	TGTGCCAGCAGCTCCATCCCGTACGAGCAGTACTTC
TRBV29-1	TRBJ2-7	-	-	CSVEGRAPYEQYF	TGCAGCGTTGAAGGGCGGGCGCCTTACGAGCAGTACTTC
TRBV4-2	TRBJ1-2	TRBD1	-	CASTSGTGGPINYGYTF	TGTGCCAGCACGTCCGGGACAGGGGGACCTATCAACTATGGCTACACCTTC
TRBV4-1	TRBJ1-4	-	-	CASSQAEGDEEKLFF	TGTGCCAGCAGCCAAGCTGAAGGGGACGAAGAAAAACTGTTTTTT
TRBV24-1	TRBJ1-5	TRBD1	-	CATSQGGNQPQHF	TGTGCCACCAGCCAGGGGGGGAATCAGCCCCAGCATTTT
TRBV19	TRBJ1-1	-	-	CASSIRQQTLNTEAFF	TGTGCCAGTAGTATACGCCAACAGACCCTGAACACTGAAGCTTTCTTT
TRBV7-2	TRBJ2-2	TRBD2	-	CASSLADSGGRGTGELFF	TGTGCCAGCAGCTTAGCGGATAGCGGGGGGCGAGGTACCGGGGAGCTGTTTTTT
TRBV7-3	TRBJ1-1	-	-	CASSSGSMTEAFF	TGTGCCAGCAGCTCTGGTTCGATGACTGAAGCTTTCTTT
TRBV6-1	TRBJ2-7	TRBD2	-	CASSEVDSGYYEQYF	TGTGCCAGCAGTGAAGTTGATAGCGGGTACTACGAGCAGTACTTC
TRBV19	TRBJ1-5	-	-	CASDPRRPYSNQPQHF	TGTGCCAGTGACCCCCGTAGGCCGTATAGCAATCAGCCCCAGCATTTT
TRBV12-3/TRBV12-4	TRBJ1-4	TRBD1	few	CASSLTGGGYEKLFF	TGTGCCAGCAGTTTGACAGGGGGCGGTTATGAAAAACTGTTTTTT
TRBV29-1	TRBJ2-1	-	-	CSALAGANEQFF	TGCAGCGCCCTTGCGGGGGCGAATGAGCAGTTCTTC
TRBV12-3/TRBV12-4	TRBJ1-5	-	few	CASSSRGGSNQPQHF	TGTGCCAGCAGTTCCCGCGGGGGAAGCAATCAGCCCCAGCATTTT
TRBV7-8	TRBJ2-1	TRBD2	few	CASSLEAGARNEQFF	TGTGCCAGCAGCTTAGAGGCGGGAGCTAGGAATGAGCAGTTCTTC
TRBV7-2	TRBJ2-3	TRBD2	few	CASSLARGSGRLDTQYF	TGTGCCAGCAGCTTAGCGCGGGGTAGCGGGAGACTGGATACGCAGTATTTT
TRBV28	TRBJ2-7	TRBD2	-	CASSLQRESSYEQYF	TGTGCCAGCAGTTTACAGCGGGAGAGCTCCTACGAGCAGTACTTC
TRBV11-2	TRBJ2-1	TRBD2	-	CASGLAGAHDNEQFF	TGTGCCAGCGGACTAGCGGGAGCCCACGACAATGAGCAGTTCTTC
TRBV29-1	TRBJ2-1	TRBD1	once	CSSSLQGAGNEQFF	TGCAGCTCTAGCCTACAGGGGGCGGGGAATGAGCAGTTCTTC
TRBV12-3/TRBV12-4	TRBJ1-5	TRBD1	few	CASSSGTGGHQPQHF	TGTGCCAGCAGTTCCGGGACAGGAGGTCATCAGCCCCAGCATTTT
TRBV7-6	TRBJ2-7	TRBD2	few	CASSSSGAYEQYF	TGTGCCAGCAGCTCCAGCGGGGCCTACGAGCAGTACTTC